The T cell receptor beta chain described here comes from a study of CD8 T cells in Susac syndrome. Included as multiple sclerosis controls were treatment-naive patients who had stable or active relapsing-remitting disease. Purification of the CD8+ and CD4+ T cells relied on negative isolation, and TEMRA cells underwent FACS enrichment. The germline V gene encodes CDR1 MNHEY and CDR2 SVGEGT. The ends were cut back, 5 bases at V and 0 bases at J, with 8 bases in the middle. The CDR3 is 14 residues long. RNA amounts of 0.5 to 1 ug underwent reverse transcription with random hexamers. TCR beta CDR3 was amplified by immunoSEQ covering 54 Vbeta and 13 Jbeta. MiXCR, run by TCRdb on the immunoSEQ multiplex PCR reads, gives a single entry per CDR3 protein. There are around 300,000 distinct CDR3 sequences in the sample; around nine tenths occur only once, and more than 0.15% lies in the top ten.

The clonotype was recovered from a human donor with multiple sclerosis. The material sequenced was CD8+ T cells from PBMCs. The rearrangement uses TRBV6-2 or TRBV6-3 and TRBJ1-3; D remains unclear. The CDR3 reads CASSRWSSGNTIYF. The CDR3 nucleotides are TGTGCCAGCAGTCGGTGGAGCTCTGGAAACACCATATATTTT.